The 9 T cell receptor beta chains given below trace back to one sample, sequenced in a study of cytomegalovirus exposure and HLA in healthy donors. Some clones are missing from TCRdb's copy, which holds only in-frame ones; the method was immunoSEQ multiplex PCR. The top ten clones hold roughly 2% of a sample with some 210,000 clones, 87% of them seen once. Sequenced input: PBMCs. These receptors were taken from a woman between 18 and 29 years old in good health and CMV-seropositive.

The chain is built from TRBV13 and TRBJ1-2; possible D gene TRBD1, 6 bases. The CDR3 is made up of 18 amino acids. V was cut by 4 bases and J by 8 bases, with 29 bases left in between. Germline assignment: CDR1 PRHDT and CDR2 FYEKMQ (reference sequence). The CDR3 loop reads CASSSPRGDNSLEVGYTF. The CDR3 nucleotides read TGTGCCAGCAGCTCGCCTAGAGGGGACAATTCCTTAGAAGTAGGCTACACCTTC.

A few counts support this clone. The chain is built from TRBV25-1 and TRBJ2-3; 8 bases are a match to TRBD2. This CDR3 is 16 amino acids long. The junction had 8 bases not matched to a gene; V was cut back by 6 bases and J by 0 bases. Germline CDR1 reads MGHDK; CDR2 reads SYGVNS. The CDR3 nucleotides are TGTGCCAGCAGCTCGACTAGCGACACTAGCACAGATACGCAGTATTTT. This gives the protein CASSSTSDTSTDTQYF.

This clone was detected once. The chain employs TRBV28 and TRBJ2-7; 11 positions match TRBD1. Per germline, CDR1 MDHEN and CDR2 SYDVKM. J gave up 3 bases and V 4 bases, and 5 bases lay outside the gene matches. CDR3 size: 15 residues. The CDR3 is CASSSQGQGGYEQYF. The CDR3 DNA reads TGTGCCAGCAGTTCACAGGGACAGGGGGGCTACGAGCAGTACTTC.

The rearrangement joins TRBV15 to TRBJ1-5, with D unclear. The CDR3 is made up of 16 amino acids. The germline CDR1 and CDR2 sequences are LNHNV and YYDKDF (reference sequence). Trimming removed 1 base at V and 0 bases at J, with 10 bases between. The CDR3 protein is CATSRARRNSNQPQHF. The CDR3 DNA sequence: TGTGCCACCAGCAGAGCCAGGAGGAATAGCAATCAGCCCCAGCATTTT.

The gene calls are TRBV28 and TRBJ2-3; 10 nucleotides line up with TRBD1. Unmatched junction bases numbered 3, after V lost 3 bases and J lost 0 bases. CDR1 and CDR2 from the germline V gene are MDHEN and SYDVKM. CDR3 size: 16 residues. Written as DNA, the CDR3 is TGTGCCAGCAGTTTGACAGGGGGCTCTAGCACAGATACGCAGTATTTT. This gives the protein CASSLTGGSSTDTQYF. The full variable domain, with the rest looked up from reference TRBV28 and TRBJ2-3, is DVKVTQSSRYLVKRTGEKVFLECVQDMDHENMFWYRQDPGLGLRLIYFSYDVKMKEKGDIPEGYSVSREKKERFSLILESASTNQTSMYLCASSLTGGSSTDTQYFGPGTRLTVL.

This sequence joins TRBV27 and TRBJ2-1; D might be TRBD2 (5 bases). The V end was cut by 3 bases, the J end by 6 bases, with 12 bases between. CDR1 and CDR2 from the germline V gene are MNHEY and SMNVEV (reference sequence). There are 14 residues in the CDR3. The CDR3 bases are TGTGCCAGCAGTTTGGCAGCGGTTCTCAATGAGCAGTTCTTC. Translation gives CASSLAAVLNEQFF.

V and J are TRBV11-3 and TRBJ2-1; TRBD2 agrees at 9 bases. This CDR3 region has 14 residues. Germline V CDR1 and CDR2: SGHNT, YENEEA. Losses at the gene ends were 1 base for V and 6 bases for J; bases not matched to a gene: 1. The CDR3 DNA follows: TGTGCCAGCAGCTTAGCGGGACTAGCCAATGAGCAGTTCTTC. This gives the protein CASSLAGLANEQFF.

J is TRBJ2-2 and V is TRBV18; D possibly corresponds to TRBD1 (5 bases). Germline-derived CDR1 and CDR2 are KGHSH and LQKENI. CDR3 size: 15 residues. With 3 bases removed from V and 3 bases from J, the gap between germline ends came to 11 bases. This CDR3 is CASSPAPGYTGELFF. In DNA form, the CDR3 reads TGTGCCAGCTCACCGGCGCCAGGGTACACCGGGGAGCTGTTTTTT.

V and J are TRBV11-3 and TRBJ2-1; D gene unclear. V lost 5 bases and J lost 0, with 8 bases in between. CDR1 and CDR2 (germline): SGHNT, YENEEA. The CDR3 has 14 amino acids. The CDR3 coding sequence is TGTGCCAGCAGCCTCCGGAGCTCCTACAATGAGCAGTTCTTC. This codes for CASSLRSSYNEQFF.